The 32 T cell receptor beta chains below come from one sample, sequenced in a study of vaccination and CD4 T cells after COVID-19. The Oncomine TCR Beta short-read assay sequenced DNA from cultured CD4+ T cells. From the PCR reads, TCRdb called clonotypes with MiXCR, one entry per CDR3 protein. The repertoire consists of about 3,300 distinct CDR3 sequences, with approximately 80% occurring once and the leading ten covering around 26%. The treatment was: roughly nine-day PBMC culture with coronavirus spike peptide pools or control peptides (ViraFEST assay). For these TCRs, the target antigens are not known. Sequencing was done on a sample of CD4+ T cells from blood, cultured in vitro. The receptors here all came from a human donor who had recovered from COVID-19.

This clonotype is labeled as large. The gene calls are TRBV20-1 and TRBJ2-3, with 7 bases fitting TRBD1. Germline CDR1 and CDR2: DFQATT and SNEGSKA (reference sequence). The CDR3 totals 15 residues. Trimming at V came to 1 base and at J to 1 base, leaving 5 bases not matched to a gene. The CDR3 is CSARAGGEGTDTQYF. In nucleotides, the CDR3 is TGCAGTGCTAGAGCAGGGGGAGAGGGCACAGATACGCAGTATTTT.

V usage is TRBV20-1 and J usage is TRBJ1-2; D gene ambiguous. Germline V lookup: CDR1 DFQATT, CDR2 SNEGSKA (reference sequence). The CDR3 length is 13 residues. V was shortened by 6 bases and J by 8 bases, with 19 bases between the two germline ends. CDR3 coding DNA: TGCAGTGCCCGAGAGGGCGGGTCCGGGGGCTACACCTTC. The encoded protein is CSAREGGSGGYTF.

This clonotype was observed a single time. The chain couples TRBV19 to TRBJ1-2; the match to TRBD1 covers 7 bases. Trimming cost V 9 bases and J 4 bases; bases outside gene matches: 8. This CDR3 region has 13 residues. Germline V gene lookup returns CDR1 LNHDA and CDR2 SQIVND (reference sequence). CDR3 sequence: CASQDRLVYGYTF. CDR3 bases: TGTGCCAGCCAGGACAGGCTGGTCTATGGCTACACCTTC.

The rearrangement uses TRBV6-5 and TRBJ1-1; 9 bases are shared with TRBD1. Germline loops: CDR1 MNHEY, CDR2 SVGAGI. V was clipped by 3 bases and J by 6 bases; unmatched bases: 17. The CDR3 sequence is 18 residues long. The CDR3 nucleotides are TGTGCCAGCAGTTATCGAGTTCTTTATGGACAGGGGTCCCCTGAAGCTTTCTTT. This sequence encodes CASSYRVLYGQGSPEAFF.

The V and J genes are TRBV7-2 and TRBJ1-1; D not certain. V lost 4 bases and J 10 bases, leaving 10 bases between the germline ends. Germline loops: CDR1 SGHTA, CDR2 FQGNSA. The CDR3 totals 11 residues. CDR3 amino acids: CASSSGAIAFF. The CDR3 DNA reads TGTGCCAGCAGCTCCGGAGCGATAGCTTTCTTT. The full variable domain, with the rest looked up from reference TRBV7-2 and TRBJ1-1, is GAGVSQSPSNKVTEKGKDVELRCDPISGHTALYWYRQSLGQGLEFLIYFQGNSAPDKSGLPSDRFSAERTGGSVSTLTIQRTQQEDSAVYLCASSSGAIAFFGQGTRLTVV.

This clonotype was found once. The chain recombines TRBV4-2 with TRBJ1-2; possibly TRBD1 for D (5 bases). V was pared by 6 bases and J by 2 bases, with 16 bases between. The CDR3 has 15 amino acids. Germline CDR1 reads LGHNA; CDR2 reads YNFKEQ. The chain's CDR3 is CASRPGTGLNYGYTF. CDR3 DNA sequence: TGTGCCAGCAGGCCTGGCACAGGCCTCAACTATGGCTACACCTTC.

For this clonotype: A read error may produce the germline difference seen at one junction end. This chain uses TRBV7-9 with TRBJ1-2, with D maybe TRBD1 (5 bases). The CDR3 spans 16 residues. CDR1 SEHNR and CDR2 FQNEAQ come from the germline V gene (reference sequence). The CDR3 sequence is CASSTSSGTASHGYTF. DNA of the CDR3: TGCGCCAGCAGCACTTCCTCCGGGACGGCCTCACATGGCTACACCTTC.

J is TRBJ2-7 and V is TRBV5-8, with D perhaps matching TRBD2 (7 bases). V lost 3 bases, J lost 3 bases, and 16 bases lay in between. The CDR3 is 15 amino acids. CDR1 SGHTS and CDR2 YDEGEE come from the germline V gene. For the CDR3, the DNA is TGTGCCAGCAGCTATCGGGGGGCGGCCCTCTACGAGCAGTACTTC. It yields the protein CASSYRGAALYEQYF. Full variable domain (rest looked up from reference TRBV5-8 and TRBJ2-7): EAGVTQSPTHLIKTRGQQATLRCSPISGHTSVYWYQQALGLGLQFLLWYDEGEERNRGNFPPRFSGRQFPNYSSELNVNALELEDSALYLCASSYRGAALYEQYFGPGTRLTVT.

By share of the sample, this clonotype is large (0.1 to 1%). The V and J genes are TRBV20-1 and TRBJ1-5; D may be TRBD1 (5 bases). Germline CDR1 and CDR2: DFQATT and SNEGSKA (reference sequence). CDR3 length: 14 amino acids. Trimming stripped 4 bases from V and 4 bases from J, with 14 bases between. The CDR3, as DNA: TGCAGTGCTACTAAAACAGGCCTAAATCAGCCCCAGCATTTT. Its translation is CSATKTGLNQPQHF.

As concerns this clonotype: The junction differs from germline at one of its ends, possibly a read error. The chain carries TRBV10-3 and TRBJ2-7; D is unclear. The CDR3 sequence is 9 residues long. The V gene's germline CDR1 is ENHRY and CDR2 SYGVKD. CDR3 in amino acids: CAISEPPAF. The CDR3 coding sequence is TGTGCCATCAGTGAGCCCCCCGCTTTC.

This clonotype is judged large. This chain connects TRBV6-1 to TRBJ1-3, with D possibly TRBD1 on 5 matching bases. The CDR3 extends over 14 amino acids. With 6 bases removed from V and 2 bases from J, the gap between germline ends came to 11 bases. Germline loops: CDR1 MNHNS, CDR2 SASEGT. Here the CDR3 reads CASSEKGTGNTIYF. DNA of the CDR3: TGTGCCAGCAGCGAAAAGGGGACTGGAAACACCATATATTTT.

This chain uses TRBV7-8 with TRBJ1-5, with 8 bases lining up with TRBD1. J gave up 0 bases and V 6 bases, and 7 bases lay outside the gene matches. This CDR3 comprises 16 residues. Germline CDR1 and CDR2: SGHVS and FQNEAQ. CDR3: CASSPRTGNSNQPQHF. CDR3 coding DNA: TGTGCCAGCAGTCCCCGGACAGGGAATAGCAATCAGCCCCAGCATTTT.

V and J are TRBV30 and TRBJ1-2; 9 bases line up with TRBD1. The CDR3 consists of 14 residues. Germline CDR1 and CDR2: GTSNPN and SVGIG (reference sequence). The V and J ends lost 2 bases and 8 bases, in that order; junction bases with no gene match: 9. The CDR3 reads CAWSIRTGVHGYTF. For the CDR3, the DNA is TGTGCCTGGAGTATAAGGACAGGGGTACACGGCTACACCTTC.

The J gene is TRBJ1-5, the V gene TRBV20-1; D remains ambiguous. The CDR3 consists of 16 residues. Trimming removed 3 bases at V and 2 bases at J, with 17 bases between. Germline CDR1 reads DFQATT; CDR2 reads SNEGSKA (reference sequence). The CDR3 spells CSASMRVRRGNQPQHF. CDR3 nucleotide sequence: TGCAGTGCTAGTATGAGGGTCCGACGGGGCAATCAGCCCCAGCATTTT.

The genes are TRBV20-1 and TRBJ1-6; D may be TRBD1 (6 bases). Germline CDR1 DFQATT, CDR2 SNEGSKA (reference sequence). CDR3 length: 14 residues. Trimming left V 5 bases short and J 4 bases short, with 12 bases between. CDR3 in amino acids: CSAASQGYNSPLHF. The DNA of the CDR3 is TGCAGTGCTGCCTCACAGGGATATAATTCACCCCTCCACTTT.

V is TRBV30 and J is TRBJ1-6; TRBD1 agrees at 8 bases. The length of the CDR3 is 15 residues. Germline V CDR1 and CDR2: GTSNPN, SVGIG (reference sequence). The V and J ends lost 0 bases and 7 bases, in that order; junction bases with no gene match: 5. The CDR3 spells CAWSVLRGRNSPLHF. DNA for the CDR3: TGTGCCTGGAGTGTACTCAGGGGGCGGAATTCACCCCTCCACTTT.

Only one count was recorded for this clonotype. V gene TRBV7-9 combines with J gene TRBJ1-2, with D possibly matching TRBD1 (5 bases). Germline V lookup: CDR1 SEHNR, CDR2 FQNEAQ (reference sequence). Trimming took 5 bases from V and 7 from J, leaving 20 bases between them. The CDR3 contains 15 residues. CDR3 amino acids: CASSPGRANLGGYTF. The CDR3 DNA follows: TGTGCCAGCAGCCCCGGCAGGGCAAATTTAGGTGGCTACACCTTC.

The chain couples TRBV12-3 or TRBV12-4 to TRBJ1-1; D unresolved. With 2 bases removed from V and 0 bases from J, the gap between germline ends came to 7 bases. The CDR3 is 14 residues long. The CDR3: CASSLSAVNTEAFF. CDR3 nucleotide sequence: TGTGCCAGCAGTTTATCGGCGGTGAACACTGAAGCTTTCTTT.

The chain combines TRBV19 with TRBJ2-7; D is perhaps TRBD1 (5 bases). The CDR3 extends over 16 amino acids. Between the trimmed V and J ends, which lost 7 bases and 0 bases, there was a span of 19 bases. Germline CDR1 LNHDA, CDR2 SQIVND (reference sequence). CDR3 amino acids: CASKGLGVNSSYEQYF. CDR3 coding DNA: TGTGCCAGTAAGGGTTTAGGGGTAAACAGCTCCTACGAGCAGTACTTC.

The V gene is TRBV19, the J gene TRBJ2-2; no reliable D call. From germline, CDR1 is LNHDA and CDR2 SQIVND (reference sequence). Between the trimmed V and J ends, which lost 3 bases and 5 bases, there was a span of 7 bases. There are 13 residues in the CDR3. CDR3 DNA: TGTGCCAGTAGTATCATAGGGACCGGGGAGCTGTTTTTT. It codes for CASSIIGTGELFF.

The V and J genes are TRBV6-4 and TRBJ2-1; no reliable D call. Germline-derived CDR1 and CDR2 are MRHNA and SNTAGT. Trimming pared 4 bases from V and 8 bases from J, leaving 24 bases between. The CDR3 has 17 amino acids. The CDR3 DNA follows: TGTGCCAGCAGTGCCCCCTTTGGTAGCTATTCGGTGGATGAGCAGTTCTTC. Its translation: CASSAPFGSYSVDEQFF.

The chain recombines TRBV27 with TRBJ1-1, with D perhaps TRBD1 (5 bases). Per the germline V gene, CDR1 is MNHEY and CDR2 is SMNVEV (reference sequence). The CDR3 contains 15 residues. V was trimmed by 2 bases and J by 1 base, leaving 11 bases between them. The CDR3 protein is CASSLGPGTNTEAFF. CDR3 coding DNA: TGTGCCAGCAGTTTAGGACCAGGGACGAACACTGAAGCTTTCTTT.

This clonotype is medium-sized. CDR3 DNA sequence: TGCAGTGCTAGAGATGCGACAGGGTTCTTCACCTACGAGCAGTACTTC. It yields the protein CSARDATGFFTYEQYF. This chain uses TRBV20-1 with TRBJ2-7, with 7 bases identical to TRBD1. V shed 0 bases and J 2 bases; nucleotides not matched to a gene: 10. Germline CDR1 reads DFQATT; CDR2 reads SNEGSKA (reference sequence). This CDR3 has 16 amino acids.

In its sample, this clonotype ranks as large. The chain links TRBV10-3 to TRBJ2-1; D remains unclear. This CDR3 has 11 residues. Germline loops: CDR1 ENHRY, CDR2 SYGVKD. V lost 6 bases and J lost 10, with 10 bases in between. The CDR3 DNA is TGTGCCATCAGCCTCCTAAACGAGCAGTTCTTC. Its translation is CAISLLNEQFF.

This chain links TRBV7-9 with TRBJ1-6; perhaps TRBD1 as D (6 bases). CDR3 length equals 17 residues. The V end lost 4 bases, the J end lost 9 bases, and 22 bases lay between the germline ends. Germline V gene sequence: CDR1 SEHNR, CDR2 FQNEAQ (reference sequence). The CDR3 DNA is TGTGCCAGCAGCTGGCACGACTCAACAGGGACGCGTTCACCCCTCCACTTT. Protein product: CASSWHDSTGTRSPLHF.

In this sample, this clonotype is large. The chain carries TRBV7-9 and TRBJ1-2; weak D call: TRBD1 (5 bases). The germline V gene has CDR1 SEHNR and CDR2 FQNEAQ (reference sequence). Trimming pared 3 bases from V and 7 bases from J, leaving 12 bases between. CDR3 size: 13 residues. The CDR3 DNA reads TGTGCCAGCAGCTTGGAGGGGTCAGCTGGCTACACCTTC. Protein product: CASSLEGSAGYTF.

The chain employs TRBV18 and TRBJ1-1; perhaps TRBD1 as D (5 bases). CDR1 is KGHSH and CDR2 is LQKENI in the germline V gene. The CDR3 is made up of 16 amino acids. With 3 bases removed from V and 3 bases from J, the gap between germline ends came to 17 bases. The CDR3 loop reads CASSPLMGGRDTEAFF. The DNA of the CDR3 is TGTGCCAGCTCACCCCTTATGGGGGGACGGGACACTGAAGCTTTCTTT.

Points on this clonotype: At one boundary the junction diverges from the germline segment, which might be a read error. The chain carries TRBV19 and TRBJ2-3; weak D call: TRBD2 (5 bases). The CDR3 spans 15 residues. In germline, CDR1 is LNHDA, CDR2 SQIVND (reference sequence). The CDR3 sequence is CASSMTGISTVTQYF. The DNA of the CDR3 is TGTGCCAGTAGTATGACGGGAATTAGCACAGTTACGCAGTATTTT.

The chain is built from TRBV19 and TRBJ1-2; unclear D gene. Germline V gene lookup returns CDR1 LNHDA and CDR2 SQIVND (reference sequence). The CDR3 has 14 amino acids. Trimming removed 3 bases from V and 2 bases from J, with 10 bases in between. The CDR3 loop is CASSIRLGNYGYTF. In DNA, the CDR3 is TGTGCCAGTAGTATCAGACTGGGAAACTATGGCTACACCTTC.

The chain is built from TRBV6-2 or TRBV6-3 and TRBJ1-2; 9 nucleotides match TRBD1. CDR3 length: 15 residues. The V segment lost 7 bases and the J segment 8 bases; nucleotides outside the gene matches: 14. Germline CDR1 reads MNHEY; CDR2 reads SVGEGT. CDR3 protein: CASTRRTGDPRGYTF. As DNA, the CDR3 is TGTGCCAGCACCCGCCGGACAGGGGACCCGCGCGGCTACACCTTC.

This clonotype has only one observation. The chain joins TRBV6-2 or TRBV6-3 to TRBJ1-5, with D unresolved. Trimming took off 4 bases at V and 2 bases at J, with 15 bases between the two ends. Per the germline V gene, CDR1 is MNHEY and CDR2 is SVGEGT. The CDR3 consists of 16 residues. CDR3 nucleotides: TGTGCCAGCAGTTTTTCAGGAGGCGCGCGCAATCAGCCCCAGCATTTT. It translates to CASSFSGGARNQPQHF.

The CDR3 DNA follows: TGCAGTGCTAGTCTGGGTGGGGCAAATCAGCCCCAGCATTTT. It specifies CSASLGGANQPQHF. The rearrangement links TRBV20-1 to TRBJ1-5, with D possibly being TRBD1 (5 bases). CDR3 length equals 14 residues. CDR1 and CDR2 (germline): DFQATT, SNEGSKA (reference sequence). Between the trimmed V and J ends, which lost 3 bases and 4 bases, there was a span of 13 bases.